This TCR beta chain was retrieved from a study of T cell responses to AZD1222 COVID-19 vaccine. Sequencing was performed with immunoSEQ multiplex PCR; in TCRdb, only in-frame clones are kept and a portion is missing. The sample has about 120,000 clones, 80% to 90% seen once. V was cut by 2 bases and J by 0 bases, with 4 bases left in between. The CDR3 is made up of 13 amino acids. In germline, CDR1 is SGHVS, CDR2 FQNEAQ. The V call is TRBV7-8, the J call TRBJ1-1; no firm D call. This TCR derives from an adult in good health. The specimen was peripheral blood, collected on day 0 of AZD1222 vaccination. CDR3 bases: TGTGCCAGCAGCTTATCGCTGAACACTGAAGCTTTCTTT. Its translation: CASSLSLNTEAFF.